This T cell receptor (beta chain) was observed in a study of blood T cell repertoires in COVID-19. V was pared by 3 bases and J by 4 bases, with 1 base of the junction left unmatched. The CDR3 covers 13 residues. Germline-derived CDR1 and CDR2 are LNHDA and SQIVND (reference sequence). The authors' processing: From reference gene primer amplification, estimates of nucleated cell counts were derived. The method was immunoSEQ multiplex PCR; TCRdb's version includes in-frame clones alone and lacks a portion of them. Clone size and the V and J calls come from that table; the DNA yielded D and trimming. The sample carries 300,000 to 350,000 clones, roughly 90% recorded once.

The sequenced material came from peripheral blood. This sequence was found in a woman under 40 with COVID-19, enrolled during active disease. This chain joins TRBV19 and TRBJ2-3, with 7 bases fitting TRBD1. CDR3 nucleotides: TGTGCCAGTAGTATCAGGGGGTCAGATACGCAGTATTTT. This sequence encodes CASSIRGSDTQYF.